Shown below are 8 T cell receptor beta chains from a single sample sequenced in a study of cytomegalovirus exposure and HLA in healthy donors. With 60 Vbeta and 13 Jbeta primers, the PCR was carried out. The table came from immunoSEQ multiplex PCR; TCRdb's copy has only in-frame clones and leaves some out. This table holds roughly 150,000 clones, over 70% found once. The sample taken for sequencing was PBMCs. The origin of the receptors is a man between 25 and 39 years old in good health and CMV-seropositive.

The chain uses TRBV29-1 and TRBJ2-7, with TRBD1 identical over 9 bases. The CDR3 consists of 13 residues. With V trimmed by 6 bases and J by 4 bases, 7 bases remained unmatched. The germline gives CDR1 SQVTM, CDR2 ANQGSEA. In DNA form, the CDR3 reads TGCAGCGTGGGGGGACAGGGACTTTACGAGCAGTACTTC. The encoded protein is CSVGGQGLYEQYF.

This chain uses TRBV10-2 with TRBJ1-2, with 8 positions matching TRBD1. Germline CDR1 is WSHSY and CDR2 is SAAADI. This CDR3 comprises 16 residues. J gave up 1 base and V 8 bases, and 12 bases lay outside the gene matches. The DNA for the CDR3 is TGCGCCAGCGAGGGGGGACAGGCGCCTAGTAACTATGGCTACACCTTC. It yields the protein CASEGGQAPSNYGYTF.

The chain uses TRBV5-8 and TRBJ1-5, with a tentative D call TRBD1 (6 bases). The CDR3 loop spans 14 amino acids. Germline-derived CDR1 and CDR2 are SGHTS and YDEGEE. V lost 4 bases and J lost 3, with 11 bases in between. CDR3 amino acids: CASSRRGYNQPQHF. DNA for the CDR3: TGTGCCAGCAGCCGAAGGGGGTACAATCAGCCCCAGCATTTT.

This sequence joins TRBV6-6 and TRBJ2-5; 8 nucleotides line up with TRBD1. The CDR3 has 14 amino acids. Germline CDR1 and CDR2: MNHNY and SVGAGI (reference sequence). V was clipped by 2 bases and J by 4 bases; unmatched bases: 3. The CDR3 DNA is TGTGCCAGCAGTTACCGCGGGACAGGAGAGACCCAGTACTTC. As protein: CASSYRGTGETQYF.

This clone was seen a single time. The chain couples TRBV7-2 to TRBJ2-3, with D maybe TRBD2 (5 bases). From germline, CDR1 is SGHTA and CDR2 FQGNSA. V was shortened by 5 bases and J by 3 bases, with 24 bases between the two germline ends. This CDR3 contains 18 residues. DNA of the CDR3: TGTGCCAGCAGCCCCGGCCATTCAACTAGTCGTGCGACAGATACGCAGTATTTT. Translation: CASSPGHSTSRATDTQYF. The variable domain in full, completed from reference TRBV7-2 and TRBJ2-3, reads GAGVSQSPSNKVTEKGKDVELRCDPISGHTALYWYRQSLGQGLEFLIYFQGNSAPDKSGLPSDRFSAERTGGSVSTLTIQRTQQEDSAVYLCASSPGHSTSRATDTQYFGPGTRLTVL.

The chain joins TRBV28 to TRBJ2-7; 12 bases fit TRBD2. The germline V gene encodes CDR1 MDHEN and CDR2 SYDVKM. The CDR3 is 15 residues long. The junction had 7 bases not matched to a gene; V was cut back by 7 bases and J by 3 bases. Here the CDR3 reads CASIPRGLAGYEQYF. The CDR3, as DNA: TGTGCCAGCATCCCTCGGGGACTAGCGGGCTACGAGCAGTACTTC.

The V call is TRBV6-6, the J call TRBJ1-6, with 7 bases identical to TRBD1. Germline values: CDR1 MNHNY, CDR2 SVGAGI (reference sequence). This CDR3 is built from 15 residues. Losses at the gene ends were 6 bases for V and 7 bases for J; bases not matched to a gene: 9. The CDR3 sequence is CASSNKDRLNSPLHF. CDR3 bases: TGTGCCAGCAGCAACAAGGACAGGTTGAATTCACCCCTCCACTTT.

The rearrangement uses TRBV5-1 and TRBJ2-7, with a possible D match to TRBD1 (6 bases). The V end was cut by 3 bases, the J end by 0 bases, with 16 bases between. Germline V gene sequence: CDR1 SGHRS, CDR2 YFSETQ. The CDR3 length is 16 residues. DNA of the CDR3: TGCGCCAGCAGCTGGAACACCGACAGGAGCTCCTACGAGCAGTACTTC. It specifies CASSWNTDRSSYEQYF.